A single sample is the source of the 2 T cell receptor beta chains below, sequenced in a study of T cell responses to AZD1222 COVID-19 vaccine. The protocol was immunoSEQ multiplex PCR, while the TCRdb copy is restricted to in-frame clones and leaves out a portion. Of just under 95,000 clones listed, around nine tenths are singletons. Here the sequenced sample was peripheral blood, taken on day 0 of AZD1222 vaccination. These receptors were taken from an adult in good health.

The chain recombines TRBV20-1 with TRBJ2-2; D gene unclear. CDR1 DFQATT and CDR2 SNEGSKA come from the germline V gene (reference sequence). V gave up 2 bases and J gave up 6 bases, with 4 bases separating them. This CDR3 has 11 residues. The DNA of the CDR3 is TGCAGTGCTAGAAGATCCGGGGAGCTGTTTTTT. Its translation is CSARRSGELFF.

The chain joins TRBV7-2 to TRBJ1-1, with D possibly being TRBD1 (6 bases). The V gene's germline CDR1 is SGHTA and CDR2 FQGNSA. V gave up 2 bases and J gave up 5 bases, with 18 bases separating them. This CDR3 has 16 residues. CDR3 nucleotide sequence: TGTGCCAGCAGCTTAATCCGGACAGCGACACGGACTGAAGCTTTCTTT. Its translation: CASSLIRTATRTEAFF.